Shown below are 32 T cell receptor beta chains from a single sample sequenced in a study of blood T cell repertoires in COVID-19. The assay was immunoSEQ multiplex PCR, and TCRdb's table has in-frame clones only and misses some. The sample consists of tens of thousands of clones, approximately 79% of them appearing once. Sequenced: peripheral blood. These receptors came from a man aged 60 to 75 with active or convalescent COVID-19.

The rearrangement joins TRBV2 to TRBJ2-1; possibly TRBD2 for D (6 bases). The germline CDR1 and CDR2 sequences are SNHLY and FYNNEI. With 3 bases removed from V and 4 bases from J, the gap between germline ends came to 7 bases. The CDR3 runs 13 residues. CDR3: CASSEEGYNEQFF. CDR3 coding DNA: TGTGCCAGCAGTGAGGAGGGGTACAATGAGCAGTTCTTC.

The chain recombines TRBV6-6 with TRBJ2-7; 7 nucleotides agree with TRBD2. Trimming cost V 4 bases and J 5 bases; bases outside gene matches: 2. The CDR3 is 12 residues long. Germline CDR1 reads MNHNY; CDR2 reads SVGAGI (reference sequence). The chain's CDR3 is CASSSTSDEQYF. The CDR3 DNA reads TGTGCCAGCAGTTCTACTAGCGACGAGCAGTACTTC.

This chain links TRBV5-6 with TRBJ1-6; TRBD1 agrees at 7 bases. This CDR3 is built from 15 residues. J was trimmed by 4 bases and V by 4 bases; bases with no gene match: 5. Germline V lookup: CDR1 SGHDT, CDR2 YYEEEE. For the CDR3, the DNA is TGTGCCAGCAGCCCTACGGGACAGTATAATTCACCCCTCCACTTT. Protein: CASSPTGQYNSPLHF. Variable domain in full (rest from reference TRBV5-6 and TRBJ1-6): DAGVTQSPTHLIKTRGQQVTLRCSPKSGHDTVSWYQQALGQGPQFIFQYYEEEERQRGNFPDRFSGHQFPNYSSELNVNALLLGDSALYLCASSPTGQYNSPLHFGNGTRLTVT.

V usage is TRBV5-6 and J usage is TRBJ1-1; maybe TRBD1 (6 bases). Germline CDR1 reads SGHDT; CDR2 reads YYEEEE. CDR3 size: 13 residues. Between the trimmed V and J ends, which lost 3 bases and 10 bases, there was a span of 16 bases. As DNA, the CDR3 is TGTGCCAGCAGCTGGGGGCCAGAAAGCGGAGCTTTCTTT. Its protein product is CASSWGPESGAFF.

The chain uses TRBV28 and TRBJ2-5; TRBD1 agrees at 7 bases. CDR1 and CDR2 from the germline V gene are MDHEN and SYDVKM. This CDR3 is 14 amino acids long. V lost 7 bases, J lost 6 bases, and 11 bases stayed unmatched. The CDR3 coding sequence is TGTGCCAGCAAACCCCTACAGGGGTGGAAGACCCAGTACTTC. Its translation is CASKPLQGWKTQYF.

CDR3 coding DNA: TGCAGCGTTTTAAGAGGCGGAGGAGAGACCCAGTACTTC. This translates into CSVLRGGGETQYF. V gene TRBV29-1 combines with J gene TRBJ2-5; possible D gene TRBD2, 5 bases. The CDR3 totals 13 residues. Trimming removed 5 bases at V and 4 bases at J, with 14 bases between. Germline V gives CDR1 SQVTM, CDR2 ANQGSEA.

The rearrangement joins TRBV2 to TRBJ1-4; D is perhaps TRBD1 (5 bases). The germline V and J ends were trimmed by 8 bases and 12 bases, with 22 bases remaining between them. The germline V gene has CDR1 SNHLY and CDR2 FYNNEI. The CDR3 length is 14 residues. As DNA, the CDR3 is TGTGCCAGCTCAGTTGATCAGGGATTGGTGGAACTGTTTTTT. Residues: CASSVDQGLVELFF.

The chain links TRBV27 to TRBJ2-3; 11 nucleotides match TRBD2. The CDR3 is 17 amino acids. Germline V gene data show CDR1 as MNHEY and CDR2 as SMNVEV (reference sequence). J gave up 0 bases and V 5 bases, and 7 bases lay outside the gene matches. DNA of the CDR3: TGTGCCAGCAGTCAACGACTAGCGGGGACTAGCACAGATACGCAGTATTTT. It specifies CASSQRLAGTSTDTQYF.

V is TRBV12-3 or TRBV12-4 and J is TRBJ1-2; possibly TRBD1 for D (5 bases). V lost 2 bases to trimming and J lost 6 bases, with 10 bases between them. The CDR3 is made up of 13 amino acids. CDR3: CASSLWAGDGYTF. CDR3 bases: TGTGCCAGCAGTTTATGGGCGGGGGATGGCTACACCTTC.

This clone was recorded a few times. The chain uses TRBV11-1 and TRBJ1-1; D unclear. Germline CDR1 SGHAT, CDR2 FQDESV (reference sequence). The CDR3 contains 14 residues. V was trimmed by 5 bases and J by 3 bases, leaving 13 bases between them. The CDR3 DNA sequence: TGTGCCAGCAGCCCCCGCTACCTGGACACTGAAGCTTTCTTT. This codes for CASSPRYLDTEAFF.

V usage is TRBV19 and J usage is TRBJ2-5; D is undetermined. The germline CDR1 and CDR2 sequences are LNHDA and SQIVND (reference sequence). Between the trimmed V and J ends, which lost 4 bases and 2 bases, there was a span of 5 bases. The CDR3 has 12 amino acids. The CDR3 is CASSTLQETQYF. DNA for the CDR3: TGTGCCAGTAGTACTCTTCAAGAGACCCAGTACTTC. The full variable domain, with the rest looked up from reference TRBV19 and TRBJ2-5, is DGGITQSPKYLFRKEGQNVTLSCEQNLNHDAMYWYRQDPGQGLRLIYYSQIVNDFQKGDIAEGYSVSREKKESFPLTVTSAQKNPTAFYLCASSTLQETQYFGPGTRLLVL.

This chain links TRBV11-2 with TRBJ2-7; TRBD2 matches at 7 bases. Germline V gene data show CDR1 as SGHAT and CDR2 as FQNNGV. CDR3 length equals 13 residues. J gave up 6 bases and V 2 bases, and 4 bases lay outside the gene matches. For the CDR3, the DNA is TGTGCCAGCAGCTTACCGGGGGAGGGCGAGCAGTACTTC. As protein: CASSLPGEGEQYF.

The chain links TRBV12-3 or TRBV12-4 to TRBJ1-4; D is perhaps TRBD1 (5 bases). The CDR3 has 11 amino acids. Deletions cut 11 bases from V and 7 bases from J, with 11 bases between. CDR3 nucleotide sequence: TGTGCCGTGGGGCGGGGTGAAAAACTGTTTTTT. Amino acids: CAVGRGEKLFF.

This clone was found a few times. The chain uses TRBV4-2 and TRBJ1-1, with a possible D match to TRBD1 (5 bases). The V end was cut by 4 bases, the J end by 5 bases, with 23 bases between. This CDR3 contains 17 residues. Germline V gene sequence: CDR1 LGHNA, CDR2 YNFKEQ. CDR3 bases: TGTGCCAGCAGCCCACATACGGGTGGAGGGGCGGGGACTGAAGCTTTCTTT. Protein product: CASSPHTGGGAGTEAFF.

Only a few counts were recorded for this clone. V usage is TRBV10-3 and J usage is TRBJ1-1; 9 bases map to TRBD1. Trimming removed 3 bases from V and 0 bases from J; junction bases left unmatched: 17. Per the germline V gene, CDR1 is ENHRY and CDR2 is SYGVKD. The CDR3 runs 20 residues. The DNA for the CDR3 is TGTGCCATCAGTGATGGGGGGGTAGGACAGGGGTTCAGGATGAACACTGAAGCTTTCTTT. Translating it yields CAISDGGVGQGFRMNTEAFF.

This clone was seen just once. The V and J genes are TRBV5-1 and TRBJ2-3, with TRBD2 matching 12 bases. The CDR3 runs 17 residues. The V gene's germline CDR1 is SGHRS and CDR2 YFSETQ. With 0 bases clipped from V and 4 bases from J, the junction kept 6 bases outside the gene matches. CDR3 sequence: CASSLASSGGAPDTQYF. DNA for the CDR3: TGCGCCAGCAGCTTGGCTTCTAGCGGGGGGGCCCCAGATACGCAGTATTTT.

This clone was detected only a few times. CDR3 sequence reads: CAITPSGAASYEQYF. The CDR3 region has the DNA TGTGCCATCACTCCTTCTGGGGCAGCCTCCTACGAGCAGTACTTC. The V gene is TRBV10-3, the J gene TRBJ2-7, with D tentatively TRBD1 (5 bases). The CDR3 is made up of 15 amino acids. V lost 7 bases to trimming and J lost 0 bases, with 16 bases between them. Germline CDR1 ENHRY, CDR2 SYGVKD.

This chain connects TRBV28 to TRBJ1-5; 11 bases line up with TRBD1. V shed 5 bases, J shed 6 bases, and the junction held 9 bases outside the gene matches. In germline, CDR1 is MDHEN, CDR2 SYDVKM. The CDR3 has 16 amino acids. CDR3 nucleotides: TGTGCCAGCAGTAATCCGGGACAGGGGGTGGTTCAGCCCCAGCATTTT. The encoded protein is CASSNPGQGVVQPQHF.

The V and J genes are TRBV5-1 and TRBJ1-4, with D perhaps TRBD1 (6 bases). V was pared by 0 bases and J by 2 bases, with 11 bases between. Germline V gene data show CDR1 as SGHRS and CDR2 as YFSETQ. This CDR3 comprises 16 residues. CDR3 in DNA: TGCGCCAGCAGCTTGGTGGGGGGGCGGACTAATGAAAAACTGTTTTTT. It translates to CASSLVGGRTNEKLFF.

This CDR3 reads CASSGNRDRVTDTQYF. CDR3 DNA: TGCGCCAGCAGCGGAAACCGGGACAGGGTAACAGATACGCAGTATTTT. The rearrangement joins TRBV4-3 to TRBJ2-3; 9 nucleotides agree with TRBD1. Trimming took 5 bases from V and 3 from J; bases not matched to a gene: 9. Germline CDR1 reads LGHNA; CDR2 reads YSLEER. This CDR3 spans 16 amino acids.

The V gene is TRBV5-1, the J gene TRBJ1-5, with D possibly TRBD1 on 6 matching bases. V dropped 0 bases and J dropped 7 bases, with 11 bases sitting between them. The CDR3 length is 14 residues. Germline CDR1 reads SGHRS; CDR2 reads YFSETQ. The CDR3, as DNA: TGCGCCAGCAGCTTGGGCGGGGGGCTACAGCCCCAGCATTTT. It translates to CASSLGGGLQPQHF. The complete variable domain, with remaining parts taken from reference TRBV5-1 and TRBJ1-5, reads KAGVTQTPRYLIKTRGQQVTLSCSPISGHRSVSWYQQTPGQGLQFLFEYFSETQRNKGNFPGRFSGRQFSNSRSEMNVSTLELGDSALYLCASSLGGGLQPQHFGDGTRLSIL.

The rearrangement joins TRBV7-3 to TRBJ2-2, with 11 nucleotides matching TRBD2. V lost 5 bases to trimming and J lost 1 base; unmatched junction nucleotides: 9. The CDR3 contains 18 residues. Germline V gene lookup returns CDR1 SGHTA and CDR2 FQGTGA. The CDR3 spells CASSPGLAVYVNTGELFF. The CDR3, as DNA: TGTGCCAGCAGCCCGGGACTAGCGGTGTACGTGAACACCGGGGAGCTGTTTTTT.

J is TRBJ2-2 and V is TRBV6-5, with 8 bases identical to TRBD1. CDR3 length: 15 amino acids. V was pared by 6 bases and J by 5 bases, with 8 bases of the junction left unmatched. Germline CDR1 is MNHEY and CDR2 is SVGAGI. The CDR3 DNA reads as TGTGCCAGCAGGGTAACAGGGGGATGGACCGGGGAGCTGTTTTTT. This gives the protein CASRVTGGWTGELFF.

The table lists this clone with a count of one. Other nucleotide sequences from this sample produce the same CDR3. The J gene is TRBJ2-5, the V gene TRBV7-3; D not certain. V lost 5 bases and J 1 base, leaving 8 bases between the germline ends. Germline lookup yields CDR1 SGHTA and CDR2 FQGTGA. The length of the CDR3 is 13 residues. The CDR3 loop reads CASSLTFQETQYF. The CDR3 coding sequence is TGTGCCAGCAGCCTGACATTCCAAGAGACCCAGTACTTC.

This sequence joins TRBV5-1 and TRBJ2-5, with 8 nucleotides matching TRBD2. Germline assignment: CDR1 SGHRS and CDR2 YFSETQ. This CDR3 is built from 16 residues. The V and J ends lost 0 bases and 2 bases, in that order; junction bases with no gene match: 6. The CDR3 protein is CASSLAERGTQETQYF. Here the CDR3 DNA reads TGCGCCAGCAGCTTGGCCGAGCGGGGGACTCAAGAGACCCAGTACTTC.

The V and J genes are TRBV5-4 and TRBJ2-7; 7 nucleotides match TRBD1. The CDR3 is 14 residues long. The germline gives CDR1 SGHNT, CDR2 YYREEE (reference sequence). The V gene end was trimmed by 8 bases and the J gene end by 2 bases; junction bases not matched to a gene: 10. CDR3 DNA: TGTGCCAGTAAAAAGGACAGGTTTCCCTACGAGCAGTACTTC. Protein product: CASKKDRFPYEQYF.

The CDR3 loop is CASSKRTNPTGELFF. In nucleotides, the CDR3 is TGTGCCAGCAGCAAAAGGACTAACCCCACCGGGGAGCTGTTTTTT. The chain joins TRBV11-2 to TRBJ2-2; weak D call: TRBD2 (6 bases). This CDR3 region has 15 residues. Germline V gene sequence: CDR1 SGHAT, CDR2 FQNNGV. V was pared by 5 bases and J by 4 bases, with 14 bases between.

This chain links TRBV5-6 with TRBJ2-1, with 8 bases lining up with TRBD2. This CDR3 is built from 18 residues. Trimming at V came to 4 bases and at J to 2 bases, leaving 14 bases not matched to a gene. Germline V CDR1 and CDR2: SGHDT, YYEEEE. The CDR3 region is CASSDPSTGGPPYNEQFF. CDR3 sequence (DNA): TGTGCCAGCAGCGACCCCTCGACGGGGGGGCCCCCCTACAATGAGCAGTTCTTC.

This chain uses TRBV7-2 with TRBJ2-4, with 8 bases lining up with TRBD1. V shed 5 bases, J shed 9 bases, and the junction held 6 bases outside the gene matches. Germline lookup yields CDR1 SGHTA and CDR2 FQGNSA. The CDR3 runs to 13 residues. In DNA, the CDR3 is TGTGCCAGCAGCCAGAGACAGGGGAGCATTCAGTACTTC. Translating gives CASSQRQGSIQYF.

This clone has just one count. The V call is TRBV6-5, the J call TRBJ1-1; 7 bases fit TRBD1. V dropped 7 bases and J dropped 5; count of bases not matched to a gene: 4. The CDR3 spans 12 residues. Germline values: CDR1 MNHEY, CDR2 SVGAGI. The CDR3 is CASNTGDTEAFF. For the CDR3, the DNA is TGTGCCAGCAACACAGGGGATACTGAAGCTTTCTTT.

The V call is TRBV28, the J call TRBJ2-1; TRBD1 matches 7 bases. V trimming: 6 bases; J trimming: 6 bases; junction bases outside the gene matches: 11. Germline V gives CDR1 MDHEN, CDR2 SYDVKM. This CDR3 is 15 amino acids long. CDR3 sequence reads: CASRDTGTAPNEQFF. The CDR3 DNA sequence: TGTGCCAGCAGAGATACCGGGACAGCACCCAATGAGCAGTTCTTC. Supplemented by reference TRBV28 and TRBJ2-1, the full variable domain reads DVKVTQSSRYLVKRTGEKVFLECVQDMDHENMFWYRQDPGLGLRLIYFSYDVKMKEKGDIPEGYSVSREKKERFSLILESASTNQTSMYLCASRDTGTAPNEQFFGPGTRLTVL.

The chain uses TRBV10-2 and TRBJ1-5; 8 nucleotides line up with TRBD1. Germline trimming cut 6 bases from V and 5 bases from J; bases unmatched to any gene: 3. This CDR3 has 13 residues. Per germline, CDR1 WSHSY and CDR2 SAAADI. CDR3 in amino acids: CASRVQGDQPQHF. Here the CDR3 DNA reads TGCGCCAGCAGGGTACAGGGGGATCAGCCCCAGCATTTT.